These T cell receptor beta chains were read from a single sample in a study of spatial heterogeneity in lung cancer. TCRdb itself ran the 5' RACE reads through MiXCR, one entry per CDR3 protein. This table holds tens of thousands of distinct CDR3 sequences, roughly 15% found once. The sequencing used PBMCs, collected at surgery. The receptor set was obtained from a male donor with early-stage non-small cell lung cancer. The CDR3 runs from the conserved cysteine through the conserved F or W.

CDR3 protein: CAWWGRNSPLHF
J gene: TRBJ1-6
V gene: TRBV10-3

CDR3 protein: CASSLQEDTEAFF
J gene: TRBJ1-1
V gene: TRBV7-9

CDR3 protein: CAWKGELRGTPFPNSPLHF
J gene: TRBJ1-6
V gene: TRBV30

CDR3 protein: CASSPGVWETQYF
J gene: TRBJ2-5
V gene: TRBV7-2

CDR3 protein: CASSYTGVTEAFF
J gene: TRBJ1-1
V gene: TRBV6-1

CDR3 protein: CASSYSGGWDRRNEQFF
J gene: TRBJ2-1
V gene: TRBV6-5

CDR3 protein: CSVELQQETQYF
J gene: TRBJ2-5
V gene: TRBV29-1

CDR3 protein: CASSRLRSEQYF
J gene: TRBJ2-3
V gene: TRBV6-5

CDR3 protein: CASSLERGSYNEQFF
J gene: TRBJ2-1
V gene: TRBV12-3/TRBV12-4

CDR3 protein: CASSWTTGREKLFF
J gene: TRBJ1-4
V gene: TRBV4-3

CDR3 protein: CASSSTAGLAGESEQFF
J gene: TRBJ2-1
V gene: TRBV5-1

CDR3 protein: CSVEGGVYGYTF
J gene: TRBJ1-2
V gene: TRBV29-1

CDR3 protein: CASSQDREAGNTIYF
J gene: TRBJ1-3
V gene: TRBV14

CDR3 protein: CASSEQIADDTDMQYF
J gene: TRBJ2-3
V gene: TRBV18

CDR3 protein: CASSSPGGGVGETQYF
J gene: TRBJ2-5
V gene: TRBV6-5

CDR3 protein: CASSGARTGVEKLFF
J gene: TRBJ1-4
V gene: TRBV9

CDR3 protein: CASSQEARGNTIYF
J gene: TRBJ1-3
V gene: TRBV4-1

CDR3 protein: CASSTYRGPNTEAFF
J gene: TRBJ1-1
V gene: TRBV25-1

CDR3 protein: CASSYGDAETQYF
J gene: TRBJ2-5
V gene: TRBV6-2/TRBV6-3

CDR3 protein: CSVQTGAGEQYF
J gene: TRBJ2-7
V gene: TRBV29-1

CDR3 protein: CSVVLNTEAFF
J gene: TRBJ1-1
V gene: TRBV29-1

CDR3 protein: CASSLYGTRSYEQYF
J gene: TRBJ2-7
V gene: TRBV12-3/TRBV12-4

CDR3 protein: CATSDTNTVGYTF
J gene: TRBJ1-2
V gene: TRBV24-1

CDR3 protein: CASSVEGRGGTEAFF
J gene: TRBJ1-1
V gene: TRBV9

CDR3 protein: CASSQRRQGAPEKLFF
J gene: TRBJ1-4
V gene: TRBV3-1

CDR3 protein: CASSWRDTAGNTIYF
J gene: TRBJ1-3
V gene: TRBV7-2